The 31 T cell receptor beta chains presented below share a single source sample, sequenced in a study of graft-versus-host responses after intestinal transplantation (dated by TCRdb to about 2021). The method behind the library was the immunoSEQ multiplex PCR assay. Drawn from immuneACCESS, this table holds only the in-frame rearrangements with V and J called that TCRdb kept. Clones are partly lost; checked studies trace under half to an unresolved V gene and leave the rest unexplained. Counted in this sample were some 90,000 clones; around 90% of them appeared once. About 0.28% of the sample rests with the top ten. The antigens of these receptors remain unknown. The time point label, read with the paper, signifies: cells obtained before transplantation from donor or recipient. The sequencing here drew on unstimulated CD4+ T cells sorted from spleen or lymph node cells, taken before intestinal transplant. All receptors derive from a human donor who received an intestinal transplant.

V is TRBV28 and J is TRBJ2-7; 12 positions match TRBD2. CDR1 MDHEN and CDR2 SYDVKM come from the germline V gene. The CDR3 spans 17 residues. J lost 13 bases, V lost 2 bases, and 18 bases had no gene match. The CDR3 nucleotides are TGTGCCAGCAGTTTAATCGCTAGCGGGAGGGCCCGGCTTCTTCCCTACTTC. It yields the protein CASSLIASGRARLLPYF.

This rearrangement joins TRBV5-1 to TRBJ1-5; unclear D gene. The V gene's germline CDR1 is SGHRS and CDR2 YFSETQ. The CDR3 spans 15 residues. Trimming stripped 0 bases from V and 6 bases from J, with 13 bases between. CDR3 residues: CASSLVAGVGQPQHF. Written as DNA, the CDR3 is TGCGCCAGCAGCTTGGTCGCCGGGGTAGGTCAGCCCCAGCATTTT.

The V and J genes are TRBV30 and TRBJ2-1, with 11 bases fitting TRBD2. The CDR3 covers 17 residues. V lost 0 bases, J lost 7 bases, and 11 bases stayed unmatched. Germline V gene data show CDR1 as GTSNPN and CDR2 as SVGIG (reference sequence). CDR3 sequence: CAWSVALTSGSLNEQFF. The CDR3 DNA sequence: TGTGCCTGGAGTGTAGCCCTCACTAGCGGGAGCCTGAATGAGCAGTTCTTC. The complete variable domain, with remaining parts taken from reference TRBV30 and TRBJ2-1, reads SQTIHQWPATLVQPVGSPLSLECTVEGTSNPNLYWYRQAAGRGLQLLFYSVGIGQISSEVPQNLSASRPQDRQFILSSKKLLLSDSGFYLCAWSVALTSGSLNEQFFGPGTRLTVL.

The CDR3 is CASSPDYYNEQFF. The CDR3 DNA follows: TGTGCCAGCAGCCCGGACTATTACAATGAGCAGTTCTTC. The J gene is TRBJ2-1, the V gene TRBV7-3; possible D gene TRBD2, 6 bases. The CDR3 loop spans 13 amino acids. V shed 5 bases and J shed 4 bases, with 9 bases lying between them. CDR1 and CDR2 from the germline V gene are SGHTA and FQGTGA.

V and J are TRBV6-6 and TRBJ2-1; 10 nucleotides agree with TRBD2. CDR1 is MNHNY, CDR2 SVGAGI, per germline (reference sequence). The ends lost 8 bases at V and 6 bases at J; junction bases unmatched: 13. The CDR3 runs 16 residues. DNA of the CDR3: TGTGCCAGCTTTACCCCCCTAGCGGGAGTCCTCAATGAGCAGTTCTTC. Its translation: CASFTPLAGVLNEQFF.

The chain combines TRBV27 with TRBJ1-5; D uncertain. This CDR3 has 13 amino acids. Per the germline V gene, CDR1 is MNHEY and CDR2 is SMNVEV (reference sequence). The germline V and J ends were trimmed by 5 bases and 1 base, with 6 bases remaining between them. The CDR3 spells CASSEESNQPQHF. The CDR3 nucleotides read TGTGCCAGCAGTGAAGAAAGCAATCAGCCCCAGCATTTT.

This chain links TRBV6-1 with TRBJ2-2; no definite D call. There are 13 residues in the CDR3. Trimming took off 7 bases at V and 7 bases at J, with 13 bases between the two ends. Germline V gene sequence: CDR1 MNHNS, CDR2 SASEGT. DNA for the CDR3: TGTGCCAGCAACCATAGGTTGAGCGGGGAGCTGTTTTTT. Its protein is CASNHRLSGELFF.

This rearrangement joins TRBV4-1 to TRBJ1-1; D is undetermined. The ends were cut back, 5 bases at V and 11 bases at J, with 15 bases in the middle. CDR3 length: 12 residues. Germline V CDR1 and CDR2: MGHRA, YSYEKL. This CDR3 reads CASSAQNGVAFF. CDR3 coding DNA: TGCGCCAGCAGCGCGCAAAATGGGGTGGCTTTCTTT.

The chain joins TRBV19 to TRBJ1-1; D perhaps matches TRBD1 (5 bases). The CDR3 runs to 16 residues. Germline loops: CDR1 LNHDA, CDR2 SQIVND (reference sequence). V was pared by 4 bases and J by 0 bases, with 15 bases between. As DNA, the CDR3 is TGTGCCAGTAGTACGGGACGGGACGGTTTGAACACTGAAGCTTTCTTT. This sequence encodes CASSTGRDGLNTEAFF.

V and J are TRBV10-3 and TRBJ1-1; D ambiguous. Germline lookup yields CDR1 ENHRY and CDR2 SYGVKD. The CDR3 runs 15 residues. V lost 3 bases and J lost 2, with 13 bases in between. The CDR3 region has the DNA TGTGCCATCAGTGACCCCGGACGGGGTAACACTGAAGCTTTCTTT. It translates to CAISDPGRGNTEAFF.

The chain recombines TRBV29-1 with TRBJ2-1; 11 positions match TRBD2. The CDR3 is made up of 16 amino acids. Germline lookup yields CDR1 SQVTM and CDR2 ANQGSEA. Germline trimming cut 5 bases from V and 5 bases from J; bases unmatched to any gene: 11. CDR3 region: CSVKSGLAEGHNEQFF. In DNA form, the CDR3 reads TGCAGCGTTAAGTCGGGACTAGCGGAGGGACACAATGAGCAGTTCTTC.

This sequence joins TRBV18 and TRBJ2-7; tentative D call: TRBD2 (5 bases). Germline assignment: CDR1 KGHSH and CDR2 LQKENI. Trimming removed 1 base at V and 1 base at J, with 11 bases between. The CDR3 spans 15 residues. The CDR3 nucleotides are TGTGCCAGCTCACCACAATTAAGCGGTTCCTACGAGCAGTACTTC. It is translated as CASSPQLSGSYEQYF.

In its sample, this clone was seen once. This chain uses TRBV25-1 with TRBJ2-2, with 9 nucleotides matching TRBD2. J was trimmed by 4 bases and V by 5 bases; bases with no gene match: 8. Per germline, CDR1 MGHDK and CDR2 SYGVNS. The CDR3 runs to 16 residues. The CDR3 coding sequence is TGTGCCAGCAGTCCGCTAGCGGGATCGGGCACCGGGGAGCTGTTTTTT. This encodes CASSPLAGSGTGELFF.

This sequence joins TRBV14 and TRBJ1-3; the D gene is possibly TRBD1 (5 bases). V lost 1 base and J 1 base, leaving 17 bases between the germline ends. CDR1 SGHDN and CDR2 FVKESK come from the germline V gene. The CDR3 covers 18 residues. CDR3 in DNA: TGTGCCAGCAGCCAAGTTGACAGCTTGTCGCAGTCTGGAAACACCATATATTTT. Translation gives CASSQVDSLSQSGNTIYF.

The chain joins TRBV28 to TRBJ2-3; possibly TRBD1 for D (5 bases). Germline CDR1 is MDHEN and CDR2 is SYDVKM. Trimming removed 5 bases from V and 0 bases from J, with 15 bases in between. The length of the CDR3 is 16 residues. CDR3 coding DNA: TGTGCCAGCAGTCCCCCCGCAGGGCGTAGCACAGATACGCAGTATTTT. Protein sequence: CASSPPAGRSTDTQYF.

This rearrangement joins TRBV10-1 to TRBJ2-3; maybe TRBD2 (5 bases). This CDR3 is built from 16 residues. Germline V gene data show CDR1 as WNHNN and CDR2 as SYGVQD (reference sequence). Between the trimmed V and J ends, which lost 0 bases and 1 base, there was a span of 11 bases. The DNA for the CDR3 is TGCGCCAGCAGTGAGTCGGTTAGCGCACGCACAGATACGCAGTATTTT. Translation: CASSESVSARTDTQYF.

CDR3 sequence: CASSYRVGSQPQHF. The CDR3 DNA is TGTGCCAGCAGCTACAGGGTTGGGAGTCAGCCCCAGCATTTT. The chain employs TRBV6-5 and TRBJ1-5, with a tentative D call TRBD1 (6 bases). The CDR3 consists of 14 residues. Trimming shortened V by 6 bases and J by 6 bases, and 15 bases separated the two germline ends. CDR1 and CDR2 from the germline V gene are MNHEY and SVGAGI.

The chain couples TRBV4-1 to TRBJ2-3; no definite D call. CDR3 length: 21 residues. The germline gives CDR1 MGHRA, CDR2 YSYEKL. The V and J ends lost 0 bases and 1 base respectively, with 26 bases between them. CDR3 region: CASSQDSRIVVNPLGTDTQYF. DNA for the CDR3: TGCGCCAGCAGCCAAGATTCTCGAATCGTAGTGAACCCCCTCGGCACAGATACGCAGTATTTT.

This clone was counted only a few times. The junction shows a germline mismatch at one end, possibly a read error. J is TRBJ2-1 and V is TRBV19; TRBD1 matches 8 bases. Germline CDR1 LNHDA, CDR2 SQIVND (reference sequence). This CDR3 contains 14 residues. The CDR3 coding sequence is TGTGCCAGTCGTATGGGACAGGCGGACAATGAGCAGTTCTTC. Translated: CASRMGQADNEQFF.

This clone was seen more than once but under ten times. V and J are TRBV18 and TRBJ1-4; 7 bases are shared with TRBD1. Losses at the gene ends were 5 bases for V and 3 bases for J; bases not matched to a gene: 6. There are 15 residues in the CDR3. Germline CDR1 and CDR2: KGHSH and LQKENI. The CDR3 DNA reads TGTGCCAGCTCAGACACGCAGGGGGCTAATGAAAAACTGTTTTTT. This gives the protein CASSDTQGANEKLFF.

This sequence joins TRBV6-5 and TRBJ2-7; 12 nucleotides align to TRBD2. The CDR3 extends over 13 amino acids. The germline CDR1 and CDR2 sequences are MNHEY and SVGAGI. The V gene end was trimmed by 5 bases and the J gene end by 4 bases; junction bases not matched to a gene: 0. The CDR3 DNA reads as TGTGCCAGCAGTGGACTAGCGGGATACGAGCAGTACTTC. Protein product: CASSGLAGYEQYF.

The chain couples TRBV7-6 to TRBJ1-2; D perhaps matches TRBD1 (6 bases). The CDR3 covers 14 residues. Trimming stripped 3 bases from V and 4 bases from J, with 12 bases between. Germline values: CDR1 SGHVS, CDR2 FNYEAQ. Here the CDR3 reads CASSLRQAPYGYTF. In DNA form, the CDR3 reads TGTGCCAGCAGCTTGAGACAGGCTCCCTATGGCTACACCTTC.

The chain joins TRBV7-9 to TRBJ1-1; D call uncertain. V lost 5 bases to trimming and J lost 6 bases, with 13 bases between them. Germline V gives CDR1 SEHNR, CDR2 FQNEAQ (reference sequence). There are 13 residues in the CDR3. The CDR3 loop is CASSPRDRAEAFF. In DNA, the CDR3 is TGTGCCAGCAGCCCTAGGGATCGCGCTGAAGCTTTCTTT. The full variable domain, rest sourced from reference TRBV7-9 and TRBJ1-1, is DTGVSQNPRHKITKRGQNVTFRCDPISEHNRLYWYRQTLGQGPEFLTYFQNEAQLEKSRLLSDRFSAERPKGSFSTLEIQRTEQGDSAMYLCASSPRDRAEAFFGQGTRLTVV.

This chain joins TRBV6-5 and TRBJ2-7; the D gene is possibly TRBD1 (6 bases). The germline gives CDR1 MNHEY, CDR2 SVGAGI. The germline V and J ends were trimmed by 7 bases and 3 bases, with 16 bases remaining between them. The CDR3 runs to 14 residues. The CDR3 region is CASTPAGTIYEQYF. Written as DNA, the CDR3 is TGTGCCAGCACCCCGGCAGGGACAATCTACGAGCAGTACTTC.

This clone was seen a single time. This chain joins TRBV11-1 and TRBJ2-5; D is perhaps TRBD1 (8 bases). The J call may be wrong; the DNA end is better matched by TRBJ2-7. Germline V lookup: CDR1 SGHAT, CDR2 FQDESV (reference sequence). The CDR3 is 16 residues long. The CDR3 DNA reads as TGTGCCAGCAGCGGTGACAGGGGAGGGCTGACCTACGAGCAGTACTTC. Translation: CASSGDRGGLTYEQYF.

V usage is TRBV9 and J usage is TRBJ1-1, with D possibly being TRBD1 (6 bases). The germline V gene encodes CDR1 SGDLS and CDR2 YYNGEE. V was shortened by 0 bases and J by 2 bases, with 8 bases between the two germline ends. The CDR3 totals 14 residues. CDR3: CASSVVDRNTEAFF. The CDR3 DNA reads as TGTGCCAGCAGCGTAGTGGACAGAAACACTGAAGCTTTCTTT.

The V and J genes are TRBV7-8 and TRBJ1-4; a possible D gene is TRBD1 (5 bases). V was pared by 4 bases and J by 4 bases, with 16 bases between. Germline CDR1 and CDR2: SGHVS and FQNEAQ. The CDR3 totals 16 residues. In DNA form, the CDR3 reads TGTGCCAGCAGCTCGAAAGCAGGGAGCCGTAATGAAAAACTGTTTTTT. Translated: CASSSKAGSRNEKLFF.

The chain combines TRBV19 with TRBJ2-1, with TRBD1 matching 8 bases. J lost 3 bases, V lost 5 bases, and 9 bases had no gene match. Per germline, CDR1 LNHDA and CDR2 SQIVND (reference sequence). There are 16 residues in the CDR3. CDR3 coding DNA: TGTGCCAGTAGTGCGGAGGACAGGGTGGGCTACAATGAGCAGTTCTTC. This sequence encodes CASSAEDRVGYNEQFF.

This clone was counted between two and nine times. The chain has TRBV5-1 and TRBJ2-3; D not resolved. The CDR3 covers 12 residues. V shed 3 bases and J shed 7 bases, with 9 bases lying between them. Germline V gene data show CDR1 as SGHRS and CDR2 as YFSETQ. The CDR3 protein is CASSSGAYTQYF. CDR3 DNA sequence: TGCGCCAGCAGCTCTGGAGCCTATACGCAGTATTTT.

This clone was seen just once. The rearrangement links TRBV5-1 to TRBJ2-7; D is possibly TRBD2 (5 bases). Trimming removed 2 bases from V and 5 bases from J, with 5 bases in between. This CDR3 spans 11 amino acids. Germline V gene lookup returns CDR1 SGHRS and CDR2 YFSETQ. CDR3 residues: CASSFGDEQYF. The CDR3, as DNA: TGCGCCAGCAGCTTCGGGGACGAGCAGTACTTC.

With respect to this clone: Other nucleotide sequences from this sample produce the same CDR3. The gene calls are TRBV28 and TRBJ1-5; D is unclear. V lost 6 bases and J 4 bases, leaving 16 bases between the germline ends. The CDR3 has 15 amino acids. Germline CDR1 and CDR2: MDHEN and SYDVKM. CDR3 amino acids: CASSRMDGRNQPQHF. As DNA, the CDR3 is TGTGCCAGCAGCCGCATGGACGGGCGAAATCAGCCCCAGCATTTT. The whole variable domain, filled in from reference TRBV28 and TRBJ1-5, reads DVKVTQSSRYLVKRTGEKVFLECVQDMDHENMFWYRQDPGLGLRLIYFSYDVKMKEKGDIPEGYSVSREKKERFSLILESASTNQTSMYLCASSRMDGRNQPQHFGDGTRLSIL.